This T cell receptor (beta chain) was recorded in a study of blood T cell repertoires in COVID-19. Across the whole study: The United States, Italy and Spain provided the acute and convalescent COVID-19 samples. Sources were T cells, B-cell-depleted T cells, or PBMCs; the material itself was cDNA or gDNA.

How the authors handled the data: Reference gene primer amplification in the assay estimated nucleated cell counts. Profiling relied on immunoSEQ multiplex PCR, and the TCRdb table lists in-frame clones only, not all of them. V and J calls and clone size are those listed in that table; D and trimming were worked out from the DNA. The table records fewer than 250,000 clones, around 82% of them present only once. V dropped 3 bases and J dropped 4; count of bases not matched to a gene: 4. Germline CDR1 SGHNT, CDR2 YYREEE (reference sequence). The CDR3 is 15 amino acids. This clonotype was sampled from a man aged 45 to 65 with active or convalescent COVID-19. The sequenced sample was peripheral blood. V usage is TRBV5-4 and J usage is TRBJ1-2, with 12 bases matching TRBD1. CDR3 bases: TGTGCCAGCAGCTCCCGGGACAGGGGGCTCTATGGCTACACCTTC. The encoded protein is CASSSRDRGLYGYTF.